This TCR beta chain was identified in a study of post-analysis software for immune sequencing data. Findings and caveats of the study: Controls showed significantly higher normalized Chao1 diversity than did multiple sclerosis patients. Five or six TRBV segments, TRBV5-6, TRBV5-1 and TRBV20-1 among them, were found more frequent in patients than controls.

cDNA libraries for TCR beta contained unique molecular identifiers. TCRdb recomputed calls from the PCR reads with MiXCR, one row per CDR3 protein. The sample lists about 810,000 distinct CDR3 sequences, about 57% seen once, with 4.6% in the top ten. The V segment lost 4 bases and the J segment 4 bases; nucleotides outside the gene matches: 13. The germline V gene encodes CDR1 LGHDT and CDR2 YNNKEL (reference sequence). The CDR3 runs 16 residues. A remark on this clonotype: Its cognate antigen is unknown.

The chain is built from TRBV3-1 and TRBJ2-7; 7 bases align to TRBD2. This sequence originates from a girl aged 5 to 17 with multiple sclerosis. The sample was blood. CDR3 sequence (DNA): TGTGCCAGCAGCCGCAAGACCGCTGCGCGGGGGTACGAGCAGTACTTC. This gives the protein CASSRKTAARGYEQYF.